The 24 T cell receptor beta chains below come from one sample, sequenced in a study of OX40 agonist ivuxolimab in advanced cancers. Assay: immunoSEQ multiplex PCR; the TCRdb copy retains only in-frame clones and omits some. Of fewer than 35,000 clones listed, 80% to 85% are singletons. The input for sequencing was CD4+ or CD8+ T cells sorted from blood, taken in a trial of the OX40 agonist ivuxolimab. All receptors come from an adult with an advanced solid tumor such as melanoma, head and neck, liver or kidney cancer.

The rearrangement joins TRBV5-1 to TRBJ1-1; no clear D. The germline V gene encodes CDR1 SGHRS and CDR2 YFSETQ. This CDR3 is 14 amino acids long. The V and J ends lost 7 bases and 3 bases respectively, with 16 bases between them. The CDR3 loop reads CASALRLGDTEAFF. The CDR3 region has the DNA TGCGCCAGCGCCTTGAGGCTCGGGGACACTGAAGCTTTCTTT.

This clone came up a few times. This chain joins TRBV5-1 and TRBJ1-1; 7 bases align to TRBD1. CDR1 is SGHRS, CDR2 YFSETQ, per germline. V dropped 1 base and J dropped 3; count of bases not matched to a gene: 6. This CDR3 has 15 residues. The CDR3 loop is CASSLRQGQHTEAFF. The DNA for the CDR3 is TGCGCCAGCAGCTTGAGACAGGGTCAGCACACTGAAGCTTTCTTT.

The rearrangement joins TRBV10-3 to TRBJ1-4; D gene unclear. Trimming took 3 bases from V and 0 from J, leaving 14 bases between them. The CDR3 is 17 residues long. The germline gives CDR1 ENHRY, CDR2 SYGVKD. CDR3 region: CAISDEVGRPTNEKLFF. The CDR3, as DNA: TGTGCCATCAGTGACGAGGTGGGAAGACCAACTAATGAAAAACTGTTTTTT.

The V call is TRBV11-1, the J call TRBJ2-7; weak D call: TRBD2 (5 bases). Trimming cost V 2 bases and J 1 base, with 21 bases left between them. Per the germline V gene, CDR1 is SGHAT and CDR2 is FQDESV (reference sequence). This CDR3 is 18 amino acids long. The CDR3: CASSLSRTRTLESYEQYF. In DNA, the CDR3 is TGTGCCAGCAGCTTATCCCGCACCAGGACTTTAGAGTCCTACGAGCAGTACTTC.

This clone appeared a few times. The chain uses TRBV7-2 and TRBJ2-3; 8 bases agree with TRBD2. This CDR3 is 16 amino acids long. From germline, CDR1 is SGHTA and CDR2 FQGNSA. V was clipped by 2 bases and J by 1 base; unmatched bases: 5. The CDR3 bases are TGTGCCAGCAGCTTATACTGGCGGGGGGGCACAGATACGCAGTATTTT. It encodes CASSLYWRGGTDTQYF.

This chain connects TRBV5-1 to TRBJ1-2; 8 nucleotides match TRBD1. CDR1 and CDR2 (germline): SGHRS, YFSETQ. Trimming took 2 bases from V and 3 from J; bases not matched to a gene: 3. The CDR3 is made up of 14 amino acids. As DNA, the CDR3 is TGCGCCAGCAGCTTACAGGGGGGAGACTATGGCTACACCTTC. Encoded protein: CASSLQGGDYGYTF.

This chain connects TRBV27 to TRBJ2-2; D is perhaps TRBD1 (6 bases). Germline V gives CDR1 MNHEY, CDR2 SMNVEV (reference sequence). Trimming removed 3 bases from V and 1 base from J, with 15 bases in between. The CDR3 extends over 17 amino acids. CDR3 sequence reads: CASSLAWGRGNTGELFF. CDR3 bases: TGTGCCAGCAGTTTGGCGTGGGGGCGTGGGAACACCGGGGAGCTGTTTTTT.

The chain combines TRBV11-2 with TRBJ1-3; D call uncertain. This CDR3 contains 13 residues. Germline V gene sequence: CDR1 SGHAT, CDR2 FQNNGV. The V end was cut by 5 bases, the J end by 2 bases, with 7 bases between. This CDR3 reads CASSPFPGNTIYF. CDR3 bases: TGTGCCAGCAGCCCGTTCCCTGGAAACACCATATATTTT.

This clone was counted a few times. Different DNA sequences within this sample yield the same CDR3. The chain combines TRBV30 with TRBJ1-1, with D perhaps TRBD1 (6 bases). V dropped 0 bases and J dropped 1 base, with 6 bases sitting between them. Looked up from germline, CDR1 is GTSNPN and CDR2 is SVGIG (reference sequence). The CDR3 contains 13 residues. The CDR3 DNA reads as TGTGCCTGGAGTGTAGGGGGGAACACTGAAGCTTTCTTT. Protein: CAWSVGGNTEAFF.

This chain joins TRBV5-4 and TRBJ2-5, with D uncertain. Germline CDR1 and CDR2: SGHNT and YYREEE (reference sequence). This CDR3 comprises 13 residues. Trimming took 2 bases from V and 3 from J, leaving 8 bases between them. The CDR3 protein is CASSFSGEETQYF. Written as DNA, the CDR3 is TGTGCCAGCAGCTTCTCTGGGGAAGAGACCCAGTACTTC.

The DNA for the CDR3 is TGCAGCGTTGATAGAGGGGGCATCACTGAAGCTTTCTTT. This sequence encodes CSVDRGGITEAFF. The chain employs TRBV29-1 and TRBJ1-1; 7 bases are shared with TRBD1. The CDR3 runs to 13 residues. The trim removed 3 bases at V and 4 bases at J, leaving 5 bases unmatched. Looked up from germline, CDR1 is SQVTM and CDR2 is ANQGSEA.

The chain has TRBV4-1 and TRBJ2-3, with 14 bases that match TRBD2. V was clipped by 1 base and J by 4 bases; unmatched bases: 4. The CDR3 consists of 17 residues. Germline V gene lookup returns CDR1 MGHRA and CDR2 YSYEKL. The CDR3 protein is CASSQAGTSGGSDTQYF. The CDR3 DNA reads as TGCGCCAGCAGCCAAGCGGGGACTAGCGGGGGTTCAGATACGCAGTATTTT.

The chain has TRBV6-4 and TRBJ2-7; D unresolved. Germline CDR1 and CDR2: MRHNA and SNTAGT. Trimming removed 0 bases at V and 3 bases at J, with 0 bases between. The CDR3 is 11 residues long. The CDR3 reads CASSDSYEQYF. The CDR3 bases are TGTGCCAGCAGTGACTCCTACGAGCAGTACTTC.

The J gene is TRBJ2-3, the V gene TRBV5-1; the D call may be TRBD1 or TRBD2 (5 bases each). This CDR3 is 15 amino acids long. Germline CDR1 reads SGHRS; CDR2 reads YFSETQ. V was trimmed by 6 bases and J by 2 bases, leaving 16 bases between them. CDR3 in amino acids: CASKGVGTTTDTQYF. The CDR3 DNA is TGCGCCAGCAAAGGAGTGGGGACCACCACAGATACGCAGTATTTT.

This chain uses TRBV2 with TRBJ2-7; possible D gene TRBD2, 5 bases. The CDR3 sequence is 14 residues long. Germline loops: CDR1 SNHLY, CDR2 FYNNEI. Trimming took off 2 bases at V and 0 bases at J, with 8 bases between the two ends. The CDR3 spells CASSERGSSYEQYF. The CDR3, as DNA: TGTGCCAGCAGTGAACGGGGTAGCTCCTACGAGCAGTACTTC.

The chain recombines TRBV4-1 with TRBJ2-3, with D possibly being TRBD2 (6 bases). The germline CDR1 and CDR2 sequences are MGHRA and YSYEKL. V shed 0 bases and J shed 0 bases, with 10 bases lying between them. CDR3 length: 16 residues. CDR3 residues: CASSQDVGGSTDTQYF. CDR3 sequence (DNA): TGCGCCAGCAGCCAAGATGTCGGGGGTAGCACAGATACGCAGTATTTT.

The chain joins TRBV6-1 to TRBJ1-3; D gene ambiguous. The CDR3 has 15 residues. Deletions cut 6 bases from V and 1 base from J, with 13 bases between. Germline loops: CDR1 MNHNS, CDR2 SASEGT. Here the CDR3 DNA reads TGTGCCAGCAGCCTTGACCAGCTATCTGGAAACACCATATATTTT. It specifies CASSLDQLSGNTIYF.

The sample holds a few counts of this clone. The chain uses TRBV19 and TRBJ2-5, with TRBD1 as a possible D gene (6 bases). V lost 6 bases and J 5 bases, leaving 10 bases between the germline ends. Germline CDR1 LNHDA, CDR2 SQIVND (reference sequence). This CDR3 is built from 12 residues. CDR3 nucleotides: TGTGCCAGTAGAGACAGGTTGGAGACCCAGTACTTC. Translation: CASRDRLETQYF.

The chain recombines TRBV6-5 with TRBJ1-1, with 7 bases aligning to TRBD1. V lost 6 bases to trimming and J lost 6 bases; unmatched junction nucleotides: 1. The CDR3 length is 11 residues. The germline CDR1 and CDR2 sequences are MNHEY and SVGAGI. The CDR3 DNA follows: TGTGCCAGCAGACAGGGGTCTGAAGCTTTCTTT. Translated: CASRQGSEAFF.

V usage is TRBV6-5 and J usage is TRBJ1-2; D might be TRBD1 (5 bases). CDR1 and CDR2 (germline): MNHEY, SVGAGI. The V end was cut by 10 bases, the J end by 1 base, with 10 bases between. The CDR3 is made up of 12 amino acids. CDR3 sequence reads: CATQAFNYGYTF. The CDR3, as DNA: TGTGCCACACAGGCATTTAACTATGGCTACACCTTC.

The rearrangement uses TRBV11-1 and TRBJ2-5; D is ambiguous. V dropped 2 bases and J dropped 1 base, with 11 bases sitting between them. Germline values: CDR1 SGHAT, CDR2 FQDESV (reference sequence). The CDR3 extends over 15 amino acids. The DNA of the CDR3 is TGTGCCAGCAGCTTAAGTGGAGCGTCCCAAGAGACCCAGTACTTC. It is translated as CASSLSGASQETQYF.

V gene TRBV6-1 combines with J gene TRBJ1-1, with TRBD1 matching over 7 bases. This CDR3 is 13 amino acids long. With 8 bases clipped from V and 1 base from J, the junction kept 4 bases outside the gene matches. Germline V gives CDR1 MNHNS, CDR2 SASEGT. CDR3 amino acids: CASGRTGNTEAFF. Written as DNA, the CDR3 is TGTGCCAGCGGAAGGACAGGGAACACTGAAGCTTTCTTT.

The chain is built from TRBV18 and TRBJ1-1; tentatively, D is TRBD1 (6 bases). The V and J ends lost 5 bases and 5 bases respectively, with 15 bases between them. Germline V gives CDR1 KGHSH, CDR2 LQKENI. The CDR3 runs 14 residues. CDR3 amino acids: CASSSLSGDTEAFF. CDR3 DNA: TGTGCCAGCTCATCCCTGTCAGGGGATACTGAAGCTTTCTTT.

The chain employs TRBV5-1 and TRBJ2-1; TRBD2 aligns across 10 bases. There are 17 residues in the CDR3. V shed 0 bases and J 0 bases; nucleotides not matched to a gene: 3. Per germline, CDR1 SGHRS and CDR2 YFSETQ. The CDR3 is CASSLEVAGGSYNEQFF. The CDR3 nucleotides are TGCGCCAGCAGCTTGGAAGTAGCGGGGGGCTCCTACAATGAGCAGTTCTTC.